Listed below are T cell receptor beta chains from one sample, sequenced in a study of blood T cell repertoires in COVID-19. Method: immunoSEQ multiplex PCR; TCRdb's copy keeps in-frame clones and lacks some. The data show roughly 67,000 clones, roughly 85% seen once. The source material was peripheral blood. The receptors were gathered from a man between 50 and 59 years old with acute or convalescent COVID-19. Each CDR3 is given with its conserved first and last residue. A D gene is named only where the DNA matches it firmly. Clone size is shown for a subset of rows, as once, few, many or a class of expanded clone.

DNA,CDR3,size,D,V,length,J
TGTGCCAGCAGCTCAAGGACTAGCGGGGGGAGAGAGACCCAGTACTTC,CASSSRTSGGRETQYF,-,TRBD2,TRBV5-4,16,TRBJ2-5
TGTGCCAGCTCACCACCTTCAGGAAAAAACACTGAAGCTTTCTTT,CASSPPSGKNTEAFF,-,-,TRBV18,15,TRBJ1-1
TGTGCCAGCAGCCCTTACTACGGCTCAGATACGCAGTATTTT,CASSPYYGSDTQYF,-,-,TRBV5-4,14,TRBJ2-3
TGCGCCAGCGGGCCACGAACTGGGAACACCGGGGAGCTGTTTTTT,CASGPRTGNTGELFF,-,-,TRBV5-1,15,TRBJ2-2
TGCGCCAGCAGCCAAGGGGACCGGGAGCTCGACACAGATACGCAGTATTTT,CASSQGDRELDTDTQYF,-,-,TRBV4-1,17,TRBJ2-3
TGTGCCAGTAGTACGCGGGGGGACACTGAAGCTTTCTTT,CASSTRGDTEAFF,-,-,TRBV19,13,TRBJ1-1
TGTGCCAGCAGTGATCGGGACTGGCGGGAGACCCAGTACTTC,CASSDRDWRETQYF,-,-,TRBV6-1,14,TRBJ2-5
TGTGCCAGCAGTAAACAACGGGACAGGGAGTCATGGGGCTACACCTTC,CASSKQRDRESWGYTF,-,TRBD1,TRBV6-7,16,TRBJ1-2
TGTGCCAGCAGCTGGGACAGGGGGAGATTGAACACTGAAGCTTTCTTT,CASSWDRGRLNTEAFF,-,TRBD1,TRBV5-4,16,TRBJ1-1
TGTGCCAGCAATAAGTTAGCGGGGGAGCAGTTCTTC,CASNKLAGEQFF,-,TRBD2,TRBV12-3/TRBV12-4,12,TRBJ2-1
TGCAGCGGAACTAGTCCCGAGTCTAATGAGCAGTTCTTC,CSGTSPESNEQFF,-,-,TRBV29-1,13,TRBJ2-1
TGTGCCAGCAGCTTAGGAGGGGCAGGGAGGGAGACCCAGTACTTC,CASSLGGAGRETQYF,-,-,TRBV7-3,15,TRBJ2-5
TGTGCCAGCAGCCAAGACAATACGGGCAATGAGCAGTTCTTC,CASSQDNTGNEQFF,-,-,TRBV3-1/TRBV3-2,14,TRBJ2-1
TGTGCCAGTAGTCTTCGACAGGGGGGGGCCCATAGCAATCAGCCCCAGCATTTT,CASSLRQGGAHSNQPQHF,-,TRBD1,TRBV19,18,TRBJ1-5
TGTGCCTGGAGTCCCGGGACTATCAACTACGAGCAGTACTTC,CAWSPGTINYEQYF,-,TRBD2,TRBV30,14,TRBJ2-7
TGTGCCAGCAGCTCGACCCGGGACAGTCCCTACGAGCAGTACTTC,CASSSTRDSPYEQYF,-,TRBD1,TRBV7-2,15,TRBJ2-7
TGTGCCAGCAGCCCGACTAGCGGGGGGCCCTCTGGGGCCAACGTCCTGACTTTC,CASSPTSGGPSGANVLTF,few,TRBD2,TRBV11-3,18,TRBJ2-6
TGTGCCAGCAGCTTGTCACAGGGGACCCGCAATAGGGGCTACACCTTC,CASSLSQGTRNRGYTF,many,TRBD1,TRBV5-4,16,TRBJ1-2
TGTGCCAGCAGCTTTCGCGGGGGGCACAATACGCAGTATTTT,CASSFRGGHNTQYF,-,TRBD2,TRBV7-2,14,TRBJ2-3
TGTGCCAGCAGCGCACACCAAGTCGACACAGATACGCAGTATTTT,CASSAHQVDTDTQYF,-,-,TRBV9,15,TRBJ2-3
TGTGCCAGTAGTATCGGGCGGGGGATTATAAACACCGGGGAGCTGTTTTTT,CASSIGRGIINTGELFF,-,TRBD2,TRBV19,17,TRBJ2-2
TGTGCCAGCAGCGTGGGGGGCACCGGGGAGCTGTTTTTT,CASSVGGTGELFF,-,-,TRBV9,13,TRBJ2-2
TGTGCCAGCAGCCCCCGGGTGGGTGGGCAGTATTTT,CASSPRVGGQYF,-,-,TRBV7-9,12,TRBJ2-3
TGTGCCAGCAGCGTACTAGCGACTCGGGAGACCCAGTACTTC,CASSVLATRETQYF,-,TRBD2,TRBV13,14,TRBJ2-5
TGTGCCAGCAGCCCCGAGACAGGGGTCAATGAGCAGTTCTTC,CASSPETGVNEQFF,-,TRBD1,TRBV6-4,14,TRBJ2-1
TGCAGCGTTGAAGATCATGACACCTTATCTAACTATGGCTACACCTTC,CSVEDHDTLSNYGYTF,once,-,TRBV29-1,16,TRBJ1-2
TGTGCCAGTACCCCCGATTCCAGGGGACAGGCCTTCTATGGCTACACCTTC,CASTPDSRGQAFYGYTF,-,TRBD1,TRBV19,17,TRBJ1-2
TGCGCCAGCAGTCCCACTGGACAGGGGGATGAGCAGTTCTTC,CASSPTGQGDEQFF,-,TRBD1,TRBV5-1,14,TRBJ2-1
TGCGCCAGCAGCTCCGGACAGGGGGCCTCTAGGGCCCTCCACTTT,CASSSGQGASRALHF,-,TRBD1,TRBV5-1,15,TRBJ1-6
TGTGCCAGCAGTGGGGTGACAGGGCTAAACATTCAGTACTTC,CASSGVTGLNIQYF,-,TRBD1,TRBV2,14,TRBJ2-4
TGTGCCAGCAGTGATATAAGTGTTCTACCTAATGAGCAGTTCTTC,CASSDISVLPNEQFF,-,-,TRBV2,15,TRBJ2-1
TGTGCCAGCAGTTTATCCAGGGCCAGGGGAACTGAAGCTTTCTTT,CASSLSRARGTEAFF,-,-,TRBV27,15,TRBJ1-1
TGTGCCAGCAGATCCCTCCAGGAGGATGGCTACACCTTC,CASRSLQEDGYTF,-,-,TRBV27,13,TRBJ1-2